This T cell receptor (beta chain) originates from a study of cytotoxic CD8 clonotypes in ibrutinib-treated CLL. Across the study: Overall, 24 responses were partial and 2 complete; following median about 69 months, 14 patients stayed remitted and some 12 progressed.

The germline V gene has CDR1 SGHRS and CDR2 YFSETQ. With 5 bases clipped from V and 2 bases from J, the junction kept 5 bases outside the gene matches. The CDR3 is 14 amino acids. About this clone itself: Its antigen is unidentified.

Profiled with immunoSEQ multiplex PCR; TCRdb holds only in-frame clones, not every one. The sample lists 150,000 or so clones; 70% to 90% were seen once. General study points: Before falling back toward baseline at progression, clonality had risen at the time of ibrutinib response.

The chain couples TRBV5-1 to TRBJ2-3; TRBD2 agrees at 7 bases. The sequencing used PBMCs, collected after 24 months of ibrutinib treatment. The receptor was derived from a human donor with chronic lymphocytic leukemia. CDR3 loop: CASRREPTTDTQYF. The CDR3 DNA follows: TGCGCCAGCAGGCGGGAGCCAACCACAGATACGCAGTATTTT.